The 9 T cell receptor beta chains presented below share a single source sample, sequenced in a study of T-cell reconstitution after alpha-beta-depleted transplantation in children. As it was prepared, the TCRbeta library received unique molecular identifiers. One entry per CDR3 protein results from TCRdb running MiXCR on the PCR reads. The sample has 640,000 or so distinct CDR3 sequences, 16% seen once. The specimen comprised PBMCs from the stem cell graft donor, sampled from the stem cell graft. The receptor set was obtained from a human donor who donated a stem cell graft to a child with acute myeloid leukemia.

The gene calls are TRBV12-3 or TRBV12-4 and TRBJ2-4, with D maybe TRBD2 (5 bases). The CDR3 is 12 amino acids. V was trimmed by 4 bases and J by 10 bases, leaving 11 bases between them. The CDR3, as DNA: TGTGCCAGCAGTTCCCTGAGGGAGATTCAGTACTTC. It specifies CASSSLREIQYF.

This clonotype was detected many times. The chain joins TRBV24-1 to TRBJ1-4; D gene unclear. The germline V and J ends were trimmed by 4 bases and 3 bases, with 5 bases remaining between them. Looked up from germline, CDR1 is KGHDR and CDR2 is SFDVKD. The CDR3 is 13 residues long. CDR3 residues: CATSDPSNEKLFF. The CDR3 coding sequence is TGTGCCACCAGTGACCCGTCTAATGAAAAACTGTTTTTT.

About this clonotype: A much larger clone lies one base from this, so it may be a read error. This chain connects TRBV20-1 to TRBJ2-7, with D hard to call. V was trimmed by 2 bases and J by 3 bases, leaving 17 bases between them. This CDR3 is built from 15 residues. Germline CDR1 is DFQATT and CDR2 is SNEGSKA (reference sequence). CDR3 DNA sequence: TGCAGTGCTAGACCCCCGGACGAGGCACTCTACGAGCAGTACTTC. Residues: CSARPPDEALYEQYF.

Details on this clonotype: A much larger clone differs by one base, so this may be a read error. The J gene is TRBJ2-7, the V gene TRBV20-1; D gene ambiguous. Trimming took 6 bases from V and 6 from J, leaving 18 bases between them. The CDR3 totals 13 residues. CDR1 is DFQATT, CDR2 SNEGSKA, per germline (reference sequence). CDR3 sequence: CSASTDPVSEQYV. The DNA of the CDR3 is TGCAGTGCCTCGACCGATCCCGTCAGCGAGCAGTACGTC.

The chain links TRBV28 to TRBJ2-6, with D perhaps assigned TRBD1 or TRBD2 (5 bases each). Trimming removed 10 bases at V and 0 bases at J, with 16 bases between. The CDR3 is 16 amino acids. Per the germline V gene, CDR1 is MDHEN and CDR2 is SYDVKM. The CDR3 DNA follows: TGTGCCACTAAAGGCAGGGAGAGCTCTGGGGCCAACGTCCTGACTTTC. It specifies CATKGRESSGANVLTF. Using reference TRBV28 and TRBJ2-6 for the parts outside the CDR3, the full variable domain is DVKVTQSSRYLVKRTGEKVFLECVQDMDHENMFWYRQDPGLGLRLIYFSYDVKMKEKGDIPEGYSVSREKKERFSLILESASTNQTSMYLCATKGRESSGANVLTFGAGSRLTVL.

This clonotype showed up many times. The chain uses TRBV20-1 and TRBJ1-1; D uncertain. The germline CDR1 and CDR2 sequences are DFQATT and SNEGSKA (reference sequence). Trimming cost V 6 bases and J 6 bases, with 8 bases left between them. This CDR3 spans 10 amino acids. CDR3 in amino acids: CSARKSEAFF. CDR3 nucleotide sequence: TGCAGTGCGCGGAAATCTGAAGCTTTCTTT.

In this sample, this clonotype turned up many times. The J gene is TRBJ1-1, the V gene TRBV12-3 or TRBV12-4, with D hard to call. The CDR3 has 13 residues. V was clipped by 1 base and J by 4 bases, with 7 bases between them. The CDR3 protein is CASSLGQFTEAFF. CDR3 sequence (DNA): TGTGCCAGCAGTTTAGGCCAGTTCACTGAAGCTTTCTTT.

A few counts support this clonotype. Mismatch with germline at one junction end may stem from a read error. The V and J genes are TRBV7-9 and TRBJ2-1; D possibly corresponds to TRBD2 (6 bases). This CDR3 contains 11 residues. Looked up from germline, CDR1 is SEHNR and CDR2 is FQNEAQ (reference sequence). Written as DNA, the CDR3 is TGTGCCAGCACCTTACCGGGAGAGAGGTTCTTC. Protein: CASTLPGERFF.

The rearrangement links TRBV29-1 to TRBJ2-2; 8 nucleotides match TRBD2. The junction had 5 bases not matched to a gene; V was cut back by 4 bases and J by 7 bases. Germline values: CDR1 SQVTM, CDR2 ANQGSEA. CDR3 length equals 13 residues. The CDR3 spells CSVVSGGGGELFF. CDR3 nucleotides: TGCAGCGTTGTCAGCGGGGGAGGCGGGGAGCTGTTTTTT.